This T cell receptor beta chain was captured in a study of cytomegalovirus exposure and HLA in healthy donors. Findings and limits, study-wide: Sequences of the TCR beta chain were said to predict the HLA-A and HLA-B alleles of most subjects accurately. In a later analysis, a genetic analysis reported fewer productive-TCR N-insertions in an Asian-associated ancestry cluster than the cohort average. For most TCR beta V segments, an earlier analysis put the productive rate at about 87% or about 30% of the time. It was reportedly the case that the classifier diagnosed cytomegalovirus status with high specificity and sensitivity.

Germline values: CDR1 SNHLY, CDR2 FYNNEI. Trimming left V 3 bases short and J 8 bases short, with 13 bases between. The CDR3 has 13 amino acids. The PCR used 60 Vbeta and 13 Jbeta primers. The repertoire was sequenced with immunoSEQ multiplex PCR; TCRdb's copy has only in-frame clones and lacks some. The table has approximately 100,000 clones, roughly 80% seen once; the top ten hold more than 2%. Of note for this clone: The antigen is undetermined.

V and J are TRBV2 and TRBJ1-2, with unresolved D. This TCR was recovered from a man aged 35 to 55 in good health and CMV-seronegative. The sample consisted of PBMCs. CDR3 nucleotides: TGTGCCAGCAGTGATTTTGGCGGAGTCGGCTACACCTTC. Its translation is CASSDFGGVGYTF.